The 5 T cell receptor beta chains below all came from one sample that was sequenced in a study of blood T cell repertoires in COVID-19. Produced via immunoSEQ multiplex PCR; TCRdb's table is partial and in-frame only. The profile shows 53,000 or so clones, 79% of them singletons. Sequences were obtained from peripheral blood. Receptor source: a man between 60 and 75 years old with acute or convalescent COVID-19.

This chain links TRBV27 with TRBJ1-5; unclear D gene. Germline V gene lookup returns CDR1 MNHEY and CDR2 SMNVEV (reference sequence). V gave up 2 bases and J gave up 0 bases, with 8 bases separating them. This CDR3 spans 15 amino acids. The DNA of the CDR3 is TGTGCCAGCAGTTTAGGTGGCGGTAGCAATCAGCCCCAGCATTTT. Its protein is CASSLGGGSNQPQHF.

The chain carries TRBV14 and TRBJ2-5; tentatively, D is TRBD2 (6 bases). The V end was cut by 4 bases, the J end by 5 bases, with 8 bases between. The CDR3 extends over 12 amino acids. Germline V gene data show CDR1 as SGHDN and CDR2 as FVKESK. The CDR3: CASSRRGETQYF. As DNA, the CDR3 is TGTGCCAGCAGCCGCCGGGGGGAGACCCAGTACTTC.

The chain has TRBV28 and TRBJ2-1; D possibly corresponds to TRBD2 (6 bases). Trimming took 2 bases from V and 3 from J, leaving 17 bases between them. The CDR3 consists of 17 residues. Germline V gene data show CDR1 as MDHEN and CDR2 as SYDVKM. CDR3 in amino acids: CASSLPATSLGYNEQFF. The CDR3 coding sequence is TGTGCCAGCAGTTTACCCGCTACTAGCTTGGGCTACAATGAGCAGTTCTTC. Based on the CDR3 plus reference TRBV28 and TRBJ2-1, the full variable domain is DVKVTQSSRYLVKRTGEKVFLECVQDMDHENMFWYRQDPGLGLRLIYFSYDVKMKEKGDIPEGYSVSREKKERFSLILESASTNQTSMYLCASSLPATSLGYNEQFFGPGTRLTVL.

The chain joins TRBV4-1 to TRBJ2-4, with 11 nucleotides matching TRBD2. The germline V gene encodes CDR1 MGHRA and CDR2 YSYEKL. V shed 1 base and J 9 bases; nucleotides not matched to a gene: 8. There are 16 residues in the CDR3. DNA for the CDR3: TGCGCCAGCAGCCAAGGGGACCGGCTAGCGGGAGGCATTCAGTACTTC. Amino acid sequence: CASSQGDRLAGGIQYF.

The V gene is TRBV20-1, the J gene TRBJ1-5, with 7 bases matching TRBD1. The CDR3 has 14 amino acids. Germline lookup yields CDR1 DFQATT and CDR2 SNEGSKA (reference sequence). J gave up 5 bases and V 4 bases, and 8 bases lay outside the gene matches. In DNA, the CDR3 is TGCAGTGCTAATGACAGGGAAGGGGATCAGCCCCAGCATTTT. Its protein product is CSANDREGDQPQHF.